A selection of T cell receptor beta chains follows, all from one sample in a study of shared clonotypes between healthy human individuals. Here immunoSEQ multiplex PCR was the method, and the copy in TCRdb shows in-frame clones only, minus some. The sample shows fewer than 550,000 clones, over 60% of them seen only once. Material for sequencing was PBMCs. The receptors here all came from a middle-aged woman in good health. Some clones in this sample may be carry-over from other donors' samples. Both conserved end residues are part of each CDR3. The D gene is left open where the match is weak. Clone size is not always given. Where it is, it says once, few, many or a class for expanded clones.

TRBV4-2	TRBJ2-3	.	TRBD1	TGTGCCAGCAGCCCCGGGCAGACAGGGCAGACAGATACGCAGTATTTT	CASSPGQTGQTDTQYF
TRBV5-4	TRBJ2-5	.	.	TGTGCCAGCAGCTTCTACAGGGAAGAGACCCAGTACTTC	CASSFYREETQYF
TRBV10-1	TRBJ2-2	.	.	TGCGCCAGCAGTAGAGCAGGCCCCGGGGAGCTGTTTTTT	CASSRAGPGELFF
TRBV27	TRBJ2-1	.	TRBD2	TGTGCCAGCAGTTTCCCCGGGACTAGGTTCTCTGAGCAGTTCTTC	CASSFPGTRFSEQFF
TRBV19	TRBJ2-2	.	TRBD1	TGTGCCAGTAGTAAGGGGTGGACAGGGGGCGGCACCGGGGAGCTGTTTTTT	CASSKGWTGGGTGELFF
TRBV19	TRBJ1-5	.	.	TGTGCCAGTAGTAGTTTCAACCAGCCCCAGCATTTT	CASSSFNQPQHF
TRBV7-2	TRBJ2-2	few	TRBD2	TGTGCCAGCAGCTTAGTGGGACTAGCGGGAACCGGGGAGCTGTTTTTT	CASSLVGLAGTGELFF
TRBV6-5	TRBJ2-3	once	.	TGTGCCAGCAGCCTCGACTCCACAGATACGCAGTATTTT	CASSLDSTDTQYF
TRBV19	TRBJ1-2	.	.	TGTGCCAGTAGATGGGAGGGTGACTATGGCTACACCTTC	CASRWEGDYGYTF
TRBV5-4	TRBJ2-4	.	TRBD2	TGTGCCAGCAGCAGCGGGACTAGCGGGAACATTCAGTACTTC	CASSSGTSGNIQYF
TRBV9	TRBJ1-4	.	.	TGTGCCAGCAGCGGCGGTGGGGGGACCCATAATGAAAAACTGTTTTTT	CASSGGGGTHNEKLFF
TRBV27	TRBJ2-3	.	TRBD2	TGTGCCAGCAGTTCAGGACTAGCGGCTACATATACGCAGTATTTT	CASSSGLAATYTQYF